This T cell receptor beta chain was identified during a study of glioma-infiltrating T cells after dendritic cell vaccination. In the study overall: Autologous tumor lysate-pulsed dendritic cell vaccination was given between the early 2000s and the early 2010s. Monocyte-derived dendritic cells, cultured about 7 days with IL-4 and GM-CSF, were pulsed with autologous tumor lysate.

The CDR3 extends over 14 amino acids. Trimming stripped 0 bases from V and 1 base from J, with 8 bases between. The germline gives CDR1 SGHDT, CDR2 YYEEEE. This table comes from immunoSEQ multiplex PCR, and its TCRdb copy is limited to in-frame clones, with some not included. The data hold roughly 100,000 clones, with roughly 79% observed a single time. The sequencing here drew on blood, taken before dendritic cell vaccination. The chain couples TRBV5-6 to TRBJ2-7; D is uncertain. The TCR was taken from a human donor with glioblastoma. The CDR3 loop reads CASSLAPGSYEQYF. The CDR3 coding sequence is TGTGCCAGCAGCTTGGCCCCAGGATCCTACGAGCAGTACTTC.